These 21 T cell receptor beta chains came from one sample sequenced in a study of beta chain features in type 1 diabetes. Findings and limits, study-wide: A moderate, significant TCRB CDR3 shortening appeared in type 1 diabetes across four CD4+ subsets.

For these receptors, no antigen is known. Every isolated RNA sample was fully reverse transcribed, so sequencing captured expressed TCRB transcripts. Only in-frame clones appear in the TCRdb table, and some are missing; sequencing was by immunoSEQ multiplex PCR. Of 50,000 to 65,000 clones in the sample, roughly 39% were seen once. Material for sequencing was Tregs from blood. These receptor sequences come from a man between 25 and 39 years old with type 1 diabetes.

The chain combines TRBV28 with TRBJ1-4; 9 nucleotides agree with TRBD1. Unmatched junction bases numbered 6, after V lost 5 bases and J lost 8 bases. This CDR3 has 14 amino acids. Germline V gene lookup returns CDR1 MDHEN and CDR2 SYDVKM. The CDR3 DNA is TGTGCCAGCAGTAAGACAGGGGGACGAGAAAAACTGTTTTTT. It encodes CASSKTGGREKLFF. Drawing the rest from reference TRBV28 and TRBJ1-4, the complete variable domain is DVKVTQSSRYLVKRTGEKVFLECVQDMDHENMFWYRQDPGLGLRLIYFSYDVKMKEKGDIPEGYSVSREKKERFSLILESASTNQTSMYLCASSKTGGREKLFFGSGTQLSVL.

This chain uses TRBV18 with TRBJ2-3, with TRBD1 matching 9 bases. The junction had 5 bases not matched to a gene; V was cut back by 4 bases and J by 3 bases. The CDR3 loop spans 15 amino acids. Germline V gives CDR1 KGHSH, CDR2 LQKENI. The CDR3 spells CASSQQGQGTDTQYF. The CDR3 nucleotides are TGTGCCAGCTCACAACAGGGACAGGGAACAGATACGCAGTATTTT. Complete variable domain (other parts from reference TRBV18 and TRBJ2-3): NAGVMQNPRHLVRRRGQEARLRCSPMKGHSHVYWYRQLPEEGLKFMVYLQKENIIDESGMPKERFSAEFPKEGPSILRIQQVVRGDSAAYFCASSQQGQGTDTQYFGPGTRLTVL.

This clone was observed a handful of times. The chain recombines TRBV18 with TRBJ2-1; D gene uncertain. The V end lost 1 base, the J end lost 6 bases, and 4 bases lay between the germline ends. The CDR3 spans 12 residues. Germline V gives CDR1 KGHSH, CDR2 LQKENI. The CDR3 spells CASSPLSNEQFF. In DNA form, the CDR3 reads TGTGCCAGCTCACCACTCTCCAATGAGCAGTTCTTC.

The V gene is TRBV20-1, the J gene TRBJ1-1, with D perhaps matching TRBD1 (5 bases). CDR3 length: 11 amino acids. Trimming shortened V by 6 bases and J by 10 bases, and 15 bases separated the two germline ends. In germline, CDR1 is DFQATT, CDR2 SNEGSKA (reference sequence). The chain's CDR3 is CSALGRVGAFF. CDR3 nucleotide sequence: TGCAGTGCCCTAGGCAGGGTTGGAGCTTTCTTT.

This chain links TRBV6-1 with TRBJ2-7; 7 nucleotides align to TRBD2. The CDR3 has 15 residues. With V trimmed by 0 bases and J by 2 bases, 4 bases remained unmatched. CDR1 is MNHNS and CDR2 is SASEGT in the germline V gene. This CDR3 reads CASSEADGRPYEQYF. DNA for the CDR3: TGTGCCAGCAGTGAAGCGGACGGGAGGCCCTACGAGCAGTACTTC.

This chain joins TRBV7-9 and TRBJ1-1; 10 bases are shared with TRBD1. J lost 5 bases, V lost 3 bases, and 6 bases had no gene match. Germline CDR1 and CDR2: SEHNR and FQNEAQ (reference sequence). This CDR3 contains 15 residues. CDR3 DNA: TGTGCCAGCAGCTTCGGACAGGGGGTACCAACTGAAGCTTTCTTT. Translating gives CASSFGQGVPTEAFF. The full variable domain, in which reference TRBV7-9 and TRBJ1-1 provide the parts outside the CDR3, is DTGVSQNPRHKITKRGQNVTFRCDPISEHNRLYWYRQTLGQGPEFLTYFQNEAQLEKSRLLSDRFSAERPKGSFSTLEIQRTEQGDSAMYLCASSFGQGVPTEAFFGQGTRLTVV.

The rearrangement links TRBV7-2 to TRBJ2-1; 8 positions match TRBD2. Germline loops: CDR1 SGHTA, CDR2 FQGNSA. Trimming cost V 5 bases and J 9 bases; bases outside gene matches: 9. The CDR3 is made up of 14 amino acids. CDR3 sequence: CASSRGTRLSEQFF. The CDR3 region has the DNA TGTGCCAGCAGCAGAGGGACTAGGTTGAGTGAGCAGTTCTTC.

Here the CDR3 reads CASSPEDSYNEQFF. The CDR3, as DNA: TGTGCCAGCAGCCCGGAAGACAGTTACAATGAGCAGTTCTTC. The chain joins TRBV7-8 to TRBJ2-1; D is possibly TRBD1 (5 bases). The germline V gene encodes CDR1 SGHVS and CDR2 FQNEAQ. V lost 5 bases and J 4 bases, leaving 12 bases between the germline ends. The CDR3 has 14 residues.

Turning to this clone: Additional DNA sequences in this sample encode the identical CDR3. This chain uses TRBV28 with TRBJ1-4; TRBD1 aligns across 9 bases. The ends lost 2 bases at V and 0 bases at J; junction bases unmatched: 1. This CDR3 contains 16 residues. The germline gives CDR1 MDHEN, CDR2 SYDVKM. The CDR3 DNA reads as TGTGCCAGCAGTTTACGACAGGGGGCAACTAATGAAAAACTGTTTTTT. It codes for CASSLRQGATNEKLFF.

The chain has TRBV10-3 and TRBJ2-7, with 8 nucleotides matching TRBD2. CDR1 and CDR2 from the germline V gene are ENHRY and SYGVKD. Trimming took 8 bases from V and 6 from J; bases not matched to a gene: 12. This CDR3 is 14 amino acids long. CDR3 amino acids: CAIASAGESPEQYF. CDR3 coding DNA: TGTGCCATCGCTTCAGCGGGAGAGTCCCCCGAGCAGTACTTC.

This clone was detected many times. For the CDR3, the DNA is TGCGCCAGCAGCTTTGGCCGGGTATTAGAGACCCAGTACTTC. Residues: CASSFGRVLETQYF. The chain recombines TRBV5-1 with TRBJ2-5; no clear D gene. The germline V and J ends were trimmed by 2 bases and 4 bases, with 12 bases remaining between them. The germline V gene encodes CDR1 SGHRS and CDR2 YFSETQ. The CDR3 contains 14 residues.

The CDR3 nucleotides are TGTGCCAGCAGCTTGGGCCCGGCGGGAACAGATACGCAGTATTTT. This codes for CASSLGPAGTDTQYF. This chain uses TRBV5-4 with TRBJ2-3, with D possibly being TRBD2 (6 bases). Trimming took off 0 bases at V and 3 bases at J, with 11 bases between the two ends. This CDR3 is 15 amino acids long. From germline, CDR1 is SGHNT and CDR2 YYREEE (reference sequence).

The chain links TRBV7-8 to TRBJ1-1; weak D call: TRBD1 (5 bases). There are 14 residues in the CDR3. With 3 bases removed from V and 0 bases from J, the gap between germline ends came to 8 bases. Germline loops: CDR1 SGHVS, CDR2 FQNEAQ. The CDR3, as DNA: TGTGCCAGCAGCTTTGGGGCCATGAACACTGAAGCTTTCTTT. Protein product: CASSFGAMNTEAFF.

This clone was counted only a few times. This CDR3 reads CASSLGPGETEAFF. In DNA form, the CDR3 reads TGTGCCAGCAGCTTAGGGCCGGGGGAGACTGAAGCTTTCTTT. The gene calls are TRBV7-9 and TRBJ1-1, with D possibly TRBD1 on 5 matching bases. Per the germline V gene, CDR1 is SEHNR and CDR2 is FQNEAQ (reference sequence). The CDR3 runs to 14 residues. Trimming took off 1 base at V and 5 bases at J, with 11 bases between the two ends.

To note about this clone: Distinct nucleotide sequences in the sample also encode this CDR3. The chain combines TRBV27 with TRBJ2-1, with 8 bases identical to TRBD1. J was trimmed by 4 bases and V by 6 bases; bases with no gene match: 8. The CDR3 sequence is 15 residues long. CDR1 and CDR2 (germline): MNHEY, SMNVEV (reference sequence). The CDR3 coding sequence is TGTGCCAGCAGAGGGGACAGGAGCTCTTACAATGAGCAGTTCTTC. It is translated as CASRGDRSSYNEQFF.

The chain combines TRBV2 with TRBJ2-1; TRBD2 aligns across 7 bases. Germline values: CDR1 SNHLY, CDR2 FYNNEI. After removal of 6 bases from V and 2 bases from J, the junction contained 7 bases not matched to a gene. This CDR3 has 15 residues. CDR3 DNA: TGTGCCAGCAGAAAGCGGGAAAGGCCCTACAATGAGCAGTTCTTC. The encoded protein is CASRKRERPYNEQFF.

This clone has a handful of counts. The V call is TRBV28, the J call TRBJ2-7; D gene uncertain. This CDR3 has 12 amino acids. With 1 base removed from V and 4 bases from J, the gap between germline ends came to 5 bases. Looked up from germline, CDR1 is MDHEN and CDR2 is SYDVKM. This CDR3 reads CASSLLKYEQYF. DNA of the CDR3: TGTGCCAGCAGTTTATTAAAATACGAGCAGTACTTC.

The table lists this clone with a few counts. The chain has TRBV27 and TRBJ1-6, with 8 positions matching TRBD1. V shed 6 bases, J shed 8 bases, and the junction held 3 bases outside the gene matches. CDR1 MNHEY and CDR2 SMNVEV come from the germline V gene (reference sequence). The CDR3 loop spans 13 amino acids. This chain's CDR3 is CASSLDRDSPLHF. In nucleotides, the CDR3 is TGTGCCAGCAGCCTGGACAGGGATTCACCCCTCCACTTT.

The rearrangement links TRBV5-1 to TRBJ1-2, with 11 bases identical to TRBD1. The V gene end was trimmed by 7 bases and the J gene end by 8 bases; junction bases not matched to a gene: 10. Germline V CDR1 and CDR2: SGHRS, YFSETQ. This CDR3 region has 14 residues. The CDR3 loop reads CASGPGQGAPGYTF. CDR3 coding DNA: TGCGCCAGCGGCCCAGGACAGGGGGCACCAGGCTACACCTTC. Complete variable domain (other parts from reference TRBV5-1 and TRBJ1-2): KAGVTQTPRYLIKTRGQQVTLSCSPISGHRSVSWYQQTPGQGLQFLFEYFSETQRNKGNFPGRFSGRQFSNSRSEMNVSTLELGDSALYLCASGPGQGAPGYTFGSGTRLTVV.

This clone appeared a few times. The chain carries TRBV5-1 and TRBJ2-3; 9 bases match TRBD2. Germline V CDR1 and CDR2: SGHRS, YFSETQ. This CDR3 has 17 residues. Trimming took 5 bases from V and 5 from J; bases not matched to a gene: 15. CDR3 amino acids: CASRPRSSGGGLDTQYF. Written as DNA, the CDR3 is TGCGCCAGCAGACCTCGGAGTAGCGGGGGAGGGTTAGATACGCAGTATTTT.

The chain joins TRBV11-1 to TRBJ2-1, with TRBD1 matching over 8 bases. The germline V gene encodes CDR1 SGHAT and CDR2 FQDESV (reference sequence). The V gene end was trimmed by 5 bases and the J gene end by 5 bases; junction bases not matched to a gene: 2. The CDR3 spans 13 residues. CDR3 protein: CASSLGQDNEQFF. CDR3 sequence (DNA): TGTGCCAGCAGCCTGGGACAGGACAATGAGCAGTTCTTC.